This T cell receptor beta chain was captured in a study of post-analysis software for immune sequencing data. Whole-study results and caveats: TRBV segments more frequent in patients than in controls numbered five and included TRBV5-6, TRBV5-1 and TRBV20-1.

As to this clonotype: What it binds is not known.

The V and J ends lost 0 bases and 7 bases respectively, with 15 bases between them. The germline CDR1 and CDR2 sequences are LGHNA and YSLEER. The CDR3 loop spans 15 amino acids. The library was made from cDNA and included unique molecular identifiers. TCRdb reprocessed the PCR reads with MiXCR, giving one entry per CDR3 protein. This table holds hundreds of thousands of distinct CDR3 sequences, approximately 59% found once. V usage is TRBV4-3 and J usage is TRBJ1-2, with D tentatively TRBD1 (6 bases). The sample was blood. The source of this sequence is a girl under 10 years old with multiple sclerosis. The CDR3 sequence is CASSQDYPGVVGYTF. Written as DNA, the CDR3 is TGCGCCAGCAGCCAAGACTACCCAGGGGTTGTTGGCTACACCTTC.